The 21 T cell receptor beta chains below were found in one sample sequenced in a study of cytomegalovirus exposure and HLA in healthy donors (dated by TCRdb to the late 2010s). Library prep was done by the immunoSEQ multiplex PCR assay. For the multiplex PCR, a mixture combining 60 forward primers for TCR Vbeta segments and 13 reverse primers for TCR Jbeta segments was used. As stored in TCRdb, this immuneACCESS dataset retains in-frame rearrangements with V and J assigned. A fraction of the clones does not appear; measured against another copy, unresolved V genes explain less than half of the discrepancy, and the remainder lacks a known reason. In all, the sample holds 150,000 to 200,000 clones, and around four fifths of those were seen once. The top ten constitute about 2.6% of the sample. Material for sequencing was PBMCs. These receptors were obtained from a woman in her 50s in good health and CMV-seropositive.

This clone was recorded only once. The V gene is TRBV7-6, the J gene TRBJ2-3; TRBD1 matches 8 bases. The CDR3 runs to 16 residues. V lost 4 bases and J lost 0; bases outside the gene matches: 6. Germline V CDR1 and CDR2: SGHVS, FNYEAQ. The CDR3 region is CASSSAGQASTDTQYF. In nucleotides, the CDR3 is TGTGCCAGCAGCTCGGCGGGACAGGCAAGCACAGATACGCAGTATTTT. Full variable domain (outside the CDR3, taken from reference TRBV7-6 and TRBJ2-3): GAGVSQSPRYKVTKRGQDVALRCDPISGHVSLYWYRQALGQGPEFLTYFNYEAQQDKSGLPNDRFSAERPEGSISTLTIQRTEQRDSAMYRCASSSAGQASTDTQYFGPGTRLTVL.

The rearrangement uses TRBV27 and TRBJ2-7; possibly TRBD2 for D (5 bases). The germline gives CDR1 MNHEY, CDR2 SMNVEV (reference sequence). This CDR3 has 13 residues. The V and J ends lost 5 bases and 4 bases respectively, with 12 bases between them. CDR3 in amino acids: CASSRRSRYEQYF. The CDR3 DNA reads TGTGCCAGCAGTCGGAGGTCTAGGTACGAGCAGTACTTC.

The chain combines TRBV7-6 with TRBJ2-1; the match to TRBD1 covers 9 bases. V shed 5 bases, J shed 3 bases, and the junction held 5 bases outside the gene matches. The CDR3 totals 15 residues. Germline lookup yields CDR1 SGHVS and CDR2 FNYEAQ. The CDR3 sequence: CASSLGQGYYNEQFF. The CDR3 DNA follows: TGTGCCAGCAGCCTAGGACAGGGGTACTACAATGAGCAGTTCTTC.

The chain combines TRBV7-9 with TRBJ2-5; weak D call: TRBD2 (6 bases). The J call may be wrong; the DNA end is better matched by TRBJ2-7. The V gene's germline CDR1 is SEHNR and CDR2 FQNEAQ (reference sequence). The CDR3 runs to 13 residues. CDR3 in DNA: TGTGCCAGCAGCTGGGAGGATCCCTACGAGCAGTACTTC. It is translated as CASSWEDPYEQYF.

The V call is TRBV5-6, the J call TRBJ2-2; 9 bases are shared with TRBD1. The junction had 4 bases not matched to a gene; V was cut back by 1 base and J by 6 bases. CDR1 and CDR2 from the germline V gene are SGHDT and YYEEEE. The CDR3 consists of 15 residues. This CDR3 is CASSLRDRAAGELFF. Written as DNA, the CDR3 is TGTGCCAGCAGCTTGCGGGACAGGGCCGCCGGGGAGCTGTTTTTT.

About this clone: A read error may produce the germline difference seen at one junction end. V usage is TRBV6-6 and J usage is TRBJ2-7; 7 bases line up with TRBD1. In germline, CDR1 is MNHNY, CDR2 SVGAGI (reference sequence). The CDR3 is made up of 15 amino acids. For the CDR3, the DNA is TGTGCCAGCAGCCCCTCCGGGACAGCCGACGAGCAGTACGACTTC. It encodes CASSPSGTADEQYDF.

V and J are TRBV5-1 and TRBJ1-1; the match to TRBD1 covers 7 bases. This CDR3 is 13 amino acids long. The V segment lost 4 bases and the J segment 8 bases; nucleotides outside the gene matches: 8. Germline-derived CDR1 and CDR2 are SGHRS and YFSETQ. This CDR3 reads CASSEAGGWEAFF. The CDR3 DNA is TGCGCCAGCAGCGAAGCAGGGGGTTGGGAAGCTTTCTTT.

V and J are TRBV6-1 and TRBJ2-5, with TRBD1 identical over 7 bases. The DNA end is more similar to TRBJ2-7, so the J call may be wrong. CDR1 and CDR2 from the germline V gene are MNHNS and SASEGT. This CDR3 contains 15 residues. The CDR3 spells CATLSDRPSSYEQYF. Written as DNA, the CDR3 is TGTGCCACCCTTTCGGACAGGCCGAGCTCCTACGAGCAGTACTTC.

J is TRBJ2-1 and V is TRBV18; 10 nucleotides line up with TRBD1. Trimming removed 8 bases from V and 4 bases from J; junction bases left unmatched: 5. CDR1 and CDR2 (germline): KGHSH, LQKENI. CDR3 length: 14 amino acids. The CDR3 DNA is TGTGCCAGCACTAGACAGGGGGCTTACAATGAGCAGTTCTTC. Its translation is CASTRQGAYNEQFF.

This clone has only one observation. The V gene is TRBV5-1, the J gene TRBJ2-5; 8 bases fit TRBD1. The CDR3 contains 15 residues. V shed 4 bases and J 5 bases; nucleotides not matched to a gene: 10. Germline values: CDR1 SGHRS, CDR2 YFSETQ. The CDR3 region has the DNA TGCGCCAGCAGCACTGGACAGGGAGGTGGGGAGACCCAGTACTTC. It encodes CASSTGQGGGETQYF.

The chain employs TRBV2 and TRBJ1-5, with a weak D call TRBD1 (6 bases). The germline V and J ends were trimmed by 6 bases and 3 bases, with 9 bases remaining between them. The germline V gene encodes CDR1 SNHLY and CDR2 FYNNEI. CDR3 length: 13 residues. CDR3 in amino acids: CASRQGPNQPQHF. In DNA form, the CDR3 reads TGTGCCAGCAGACAGGGTCCCAATCAGCCCCAGCATTTT.

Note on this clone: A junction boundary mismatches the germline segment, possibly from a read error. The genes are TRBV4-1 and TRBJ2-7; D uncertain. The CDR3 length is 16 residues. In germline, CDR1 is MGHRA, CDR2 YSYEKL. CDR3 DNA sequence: TGCGCCAGCAGCCAAGATGAGGCAGTCCCTACTTACGAGCAGCACTTC. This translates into CASSQDEAVPTYEQHF.

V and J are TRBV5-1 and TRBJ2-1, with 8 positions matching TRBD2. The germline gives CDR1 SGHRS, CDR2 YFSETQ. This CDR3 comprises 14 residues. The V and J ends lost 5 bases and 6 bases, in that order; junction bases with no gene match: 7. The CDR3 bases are TGCGCCAGCAGTCCGGGACTAGTATCCAATGAGCAGTTCTTC. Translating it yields CASSPGLVSNEQFF. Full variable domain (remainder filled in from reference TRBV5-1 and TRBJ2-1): KAGVTQTPRYLIKTRGQQVTLSCSPISGHRSVSWYQQTPGQGLQFLFEYFSETQRNKGNFPGRFSGRQFSNSRSEMNVSTLELGDSALYLCASSPGLVSNEQFFGPGTRLTVL.

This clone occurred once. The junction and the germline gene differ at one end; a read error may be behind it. CDR3 nucleotides: TGTTCCAGCAGGTCCATGAATCAGCCCCAGCATTTT. It encodes CSSRSMNQPQHF. The rearrangement uses TRBV7-9 and TRBJ1-5; D remains ambiguous. This CDR3 comprises 12 residues. Germline V gives CDR1 SEHNR, CDR2 FQNEAQ (reference sequence).

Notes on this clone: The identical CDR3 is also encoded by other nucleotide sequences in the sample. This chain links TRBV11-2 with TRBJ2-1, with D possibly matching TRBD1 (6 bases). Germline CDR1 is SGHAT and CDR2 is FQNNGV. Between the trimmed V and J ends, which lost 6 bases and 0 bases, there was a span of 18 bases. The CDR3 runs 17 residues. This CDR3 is CASSLTGHPNSYNEQFF. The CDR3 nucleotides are TGTGCCAGCAGTTTAACGGGACACCCGAACTCCTACAATGAGCAGTTCTTC.

The chain's CDR3 is CASYRINQPQHF. The DNA of the CDR3 is TGTGCCAGTTACAGGATCAATCAGCCCCAGCATTTT. V is TRBV28 and J is TRBJ1-5, with D possibly matching TRBD1 (5 bases). V was clipped by 9 bases and J by 3 bases, with 9 bases between them. The CDR3 is made up of 12 amino acids. Germline V CDR1 and CDR2: MDHEN, SYDVKM.

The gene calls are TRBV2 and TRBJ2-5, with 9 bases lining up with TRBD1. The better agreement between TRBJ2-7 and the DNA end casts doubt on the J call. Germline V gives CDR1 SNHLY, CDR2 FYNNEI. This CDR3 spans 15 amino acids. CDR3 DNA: TGTGCCAGCAGGCTCCGGGACAGGGAAATCTACGAGCAGTACTTC. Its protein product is CASRLRDREIYEQYF.

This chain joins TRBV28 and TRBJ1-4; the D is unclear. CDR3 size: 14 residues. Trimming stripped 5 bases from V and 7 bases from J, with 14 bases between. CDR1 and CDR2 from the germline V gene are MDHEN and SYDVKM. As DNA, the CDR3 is TGTGCCAGCAGTACAAACGGAGGGATTGAAAAACTGTTTTTT. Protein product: CASSTNGGIEKLFF.

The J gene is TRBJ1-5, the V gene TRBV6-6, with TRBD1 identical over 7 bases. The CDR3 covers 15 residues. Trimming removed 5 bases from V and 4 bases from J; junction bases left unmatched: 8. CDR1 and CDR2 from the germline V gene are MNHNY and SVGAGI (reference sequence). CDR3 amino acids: CASSDRAVGNQPQHF. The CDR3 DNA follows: TGTGCCAGCAGTGACAGGGCAGTTGGAAATCAGCCCCAGCATTTT.

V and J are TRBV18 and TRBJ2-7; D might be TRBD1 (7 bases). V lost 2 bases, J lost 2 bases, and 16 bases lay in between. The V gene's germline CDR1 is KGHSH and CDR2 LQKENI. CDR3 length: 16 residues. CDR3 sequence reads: CASSPKSQGGTYEQYF. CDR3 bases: TGTGCCAGCTCACCAAAGTCCCAGGGGGGAACCTACGAGCAGTACTTC.

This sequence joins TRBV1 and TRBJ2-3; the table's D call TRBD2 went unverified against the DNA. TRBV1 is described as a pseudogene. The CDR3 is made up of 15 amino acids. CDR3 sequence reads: CTSSQPPGGTDTQYF. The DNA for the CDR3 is TGCACCAGCAGCCAACCCCCGGGGGGCACAGATACGCAGTATTTT.